The 4 T cell receptor beta chains in this list originate from one sample, sequenced in a study of CD4 and CD8 cells across lung adenocarcinoma regions (dated by TCRdb to the late 2010s). Library method: PCR. The listed sequencing device is HiSeq X Ten. The public sequencing data were trimmed at Q25 with fastp and processed into clonotypes with MiXCR by TCRdb, which kept only in-frame beta chains. Each record represents a unique CDR3 protein, reported with the most common genes and DNA among its rows. Within this sample are thousands of distinct CDR3 sequences, with 45% of them counted one time only. The top ten hold 95% of the sample. The source material was CD8+ T cells from the center of a lung tumor. In the paper's terms, the cell subset or site label means: tumor center region. These receptors were collected from a male donor with lung adenocarcinoma. The CD4 and CD8 labels of this study may be unreliable.

This chain links TRBV10-1 with TRBJ2-3, with 8 positions matching TRBD2. The end of the DNA fits TRBJ2-4 better, so the J call may be wrong. Germline V lookup: CDR1 WNHNN, CDR2 SYGVQD (reference sequence). The length of the CDR3 is 15 residues. As DNA, the CDR3 is TGCGCCAGCGTGCCGGGGGGGAAAGCCACAGACACTCAGTACTTC. It specifies CASVPGGKATDTQYF.

This clonotype was seen at least ten times. The rearrangement uses TRBV4-1 and TRBJ2-3, with 9 bases fitting TRBD2. The CDR3 sequence is 18 residues long. V gave up 1 base and J gave up 3 bases; unmatched junction bases: 11. Per the germline V gene, CDR1 is MGHRA and CDR2 is YSYEKL. The CDR3: CASSQVYRGGGETDTQYF. The DNA of the CDR3 is TGCGCCAGCAGCCAAGTCTATCGCGGGGGGGGAGAGACAGATACGCAGTATTTT.

This clonotype was detected only a few times. The rearrangement joins TRBV6-1 to TRBJ2-2; TRBD1 might be the D (5 bases). The CDR3 extends over 14 amino acids. V shed 5 bases and J shed 6 bases, with 13 bases lying between them. Germline V gene sequence: CDR1 MNHNS, CDR2 SASEGT. The CDR3 DNA sequence: TGTGCCAGCAGTCAGGGAATTGGAGCCGGGGAGCTGTTTTTT. Its translation: CASSQGIGAGELFF.

The V gene is TRBV7-2, the J gene TRBJ2-5; D tentatively reads TRBD1 or TRBD2 (6 bases each). Germline values: CDR1 SGHTA, CDR2 FQGNSA. Deletions cut 5 bases from V and 2 bases from J, with 15 bases between. The CDR3 covers 15 residues. CDR3 nucleotide sequence: TGTGCCAGCAGCACGGGGGCTACTATACAAGAGACCCAGTACTTC. Amino acids: CASSTGATIQETQYF.